Each of the 5 T cell receptor beta chains below was sequenced from the same sample in a study of OX40 agonist ivuxolimab in advanced cancers. The library was obtained by the immunoSEQ multiplex PCR assay. Drawn from immuneACCESS, this table holds only the in-frame rearrangements with V and J called that TCRdb kept. Clones are partly lost; checked studies trace under half to an unresolved V gene and leave the rest unexplained. Recorded for this sample are roughly 93,000 clones; 84% of them occurred a single time. The biggest ten clones account for under 7% of the sample. The sequences come from CD4+ or CD8+ T cells sorted from blood, collected in a trial of the OX40 agonist ivuxolimab. The receptor set was obtained from an adult with an advanced solid tumor such as melanoma, head and neck, liver or kidney cancer.

This clone was observed a handful of times. The chain joins TRBV5-1 to TRBJ1-2; D may be TRBD1 (5 bases). Germline values: CDR1 SGHRS, CDR2 YFSETQ. This CDR3 has 15 amino acids. Trimming took 1 base from V and 0 from J, leaving 10 bases between them. CDR3 DNA sequence: TGCGCCAGCAGCTTGAGTTGGGGGACTAACTATGGCTACACCTTC. This codes for CASSLSWGTNYGYTF. The full variable domain, rest sourced from reference TRBV5-1 and TRBJ1-2, is KAGVTQTPRYLIKTRGQQVTLSCSPISGHRSVSWYQQTPGQGLQFLFEYFSETQRNKGNFPGRFSGRQFSNSRSEMNVSTLELGDSALYLCASSLSWGTNYGYTFGSGTRLTVV.

The CDR3 coding sequence is TGCGCCAGCAGCCAAGAAGACAACACTAATCAGCCCCAGCATTTT. Its translation: CASSQEDNTNQPQHF. The V and J genes are TRBV4-3 and TRBJ1-5; D uncertain. V was clipped by 0 bases and J by 4 bases, with 10 bases between them. The V gene's germline CDR1 is LGHNA and CDR2 YSLEER. The CDR3 contains 15 residues.

The chain has TRBV6-4 and TRBJ1-2, with D tentatively TRBD1 (6 bases). V lost 6 bases, J lost 2 bases, and 16 bases lay in between. This CDR3 region has 15 residues. Germline V lookup: CDR1 MRHNA, CDR2 SNTAGT. The CDR3 loop reads CASRSSGEGNYGYTF. The CDR3 DNA sequence: TGTGCCAGCAGATCCTCAGGGGAAGGGAACTATGGCTACACCTTC.

J is TRBJ2-3 and V is TRBV7-9; 7 nucleotides agree with TRBD1. The ends lost 7 bases at V and 4 bases at J; junction bases unmatched: 2. This CDR3 is built from 12 residues. The germline V gene encodes CDR1 SEHNR and CDR2 FQNEAQ (reference sequence). This CDR3 is CASKGASDTQYF. CDR3 nucleotides: TGTGCCAGCAAGGGGGCCTCAGATACGCAGTATTTT.

This clone is medium-sized by share. The V and J genes are TRBV6-5 and TRBJ1-2; a weak D match, TRBD1 (5 bases). The CDR3 has 14 amino acids. The ends were cut back, 6 bases at V and 3 bases at J, with 14 bases in the middle. From germline, CDR1 is MNHEY and CDR2 SVGAGI. The CDR3 bases are TGTGCCAGCAGAGGGAGGGAGGGGTACTATGGCTACACCTTC. Its translation is CASRGREGYYGYTF.